A selection of T cell receptor beta chains follows, all from one sample in a study of blood T cell repertoires in COVID-19. The assay was immunoSEQ multiplex PCR, and TCRdb's table has in-frame clones only and misses some. The repertoire has hundreds of thousands of clones, 65% to 85% of them found once; the top ten carry roughly 5.7%. The specimen was peripheral blood. Receptors were obtained from an elderly man with acute or convalescent COVID-19. CDR3s include the opening cysteine and the closing phenylalanine or tryptophan. Each record gives: CDR3 DNA, CDR3 protein, J gene, V gene, D gene, clone size. The D gene is left open where the match is weak. Where a row states a size, it is once, few, many or the class of an expanded clone; other rows omit it.

TGTGCCAGCAGTTTATGGCAGGGTGATTGGGAAGCTTTCTTT,CASSLWQGDWEAFF,TRBJ1-1,TRBV28,-,few
TGTGCCAGCAGCCCGGGAGTTGGCACTGAAGCTTTCTTT,CASSPGVGTEAFF,TRBJ1-1,TRBV3-1/TRBV3-2,-,-
TGTGCCAGCAGTAGACACAGGGGGCTGGGTGGCTACACCTTC,CASSRHRGLGGYTF,TRBJ1-2,TRBV28,TRBD1,-
TGTGCCAGCAGTGAGGGAGGGCGGGGGCCCCAGCATTTT,CASSEGGRGPQHF,TRBJ1-5,TRBV6-1,-,-
TGCGCCAGCAGCTTGGAGGGACAGGGGCCCTACGAGCAGTACTTC,CASSLEGQGPYEQYF,TRBJ2-7,TRBV5-1,TRBD1,-
TGTGCCATCAGCCCCGGGACAGGGGATATATATGGCTACACCTTC,CAISPGTGDIYGYTF,TRBJ1-2,TRBV10-3,TRBD1,-
TGTGCCAGCAGCACGGGGGGGAGCCGACTCTCTGGGGCCAACGTCCTGACTTTC,CASSTGGSRLSGANVLTF,TRBJ2-6,TRBV5-4,TRBD2,-
TGCGCCAGCAGCGGGGGACAGTATAATGAAAAACTGTTTTTT,CASSGGQYNEKLFF,TRBJ1-4,TRBV5-1,TRBD1,-
TGTGCCAGCTCACCGGGAGGCGGGGGGTCCTACGAGCAGTACTTC,CASSPGGGGSYEQYF,TRBJ2-7,TRBV18,TRBD2,-
TGTGCCAGCAGCGCGGGGGGGGCAGGGGCCAACGTCCTGACTTTC,CASSAGGAGANVLTF,TRBJ2-6,TRBV7-7,TRBD2,-
TGTGCCACAACAGGGGTGGAGTACAATGAGCAGTTCTTC,CATTGVEYNEQFF,TRBJ2-1,TRBV19,TRBD1,once
TGCGCCAGCACCTACACAGGGGGCCCCGGAGCCGGGGAGCTGTTTTTT,CASTYTGGPGAGELFF,TRBJ2-2,TRBV5-1,TRBD1,-
TGCGCCAGCAGCTTAACGGACAGGTCTACCTACGAGCAGTACTTC,CASSLTDRSTYEQYF,TRBJ2-7,TRBV5-1,TRBD1,-
TGTGCCAGCAGCTTAACAACCGGGACAGTAAAGCGGTATGGCTACACCTTC,CASSLTTGTVKRYGYTF,TRBJ1-2,TRBV5-6,TRBD1,-
TGTGCCGTACCAGGGTTAAGTAACAATGAGCAGTTCTTC,CAVPGLSNNEQFF,TRBJ2-1,TRBV28,-,-
TGTGCCAGCAGTTTAACAGGACAAAGAAACACCATATATTTT,CASSLTGQRNTIYF,TRBJ1-3,TRBV28,-,once
TGTGCCTGGAGTGTGGGGGGGAGCCAAGAGACCCAGTACTTC,CAWSVGGSQETQYF,TRBJ2-5,TRBV30,TRBD2,once
TGTGCCAGCAGCTGGACAGGGGGCACAGAGACCCAGTACTTC,CASSWTGGTETQYF,TRBJ2-5,TRBV11-2,TRBD1,-
TGTGCCAGCACCCCCGGGGGATCGGGCACCGGGGAGCTGTTTTTT,CASTPGGSGTGELFF,TRBJ2-2,TRBV28,-,-
TGTGCCAGCAGTCCTAGCGGGATAAATGAGCAGTTCTTC,CASSPSGINEQFF,TRBJ2-1,TRBV6-5,TRBD2,-
TGTGCCAGCAGCTTAGAGGGCAGCTCCACAGATACGCAGTATTTT,CASSLEGSSTDTQYF,TRBJ2-3,TRBV11-3,-,-
TGCGCCAGCAGCCAAGATCTGGGCAGACTAAATGAAAAACTGTTTTTT,CASSQDLGRLNEKLFF,TRBJ1-4,TRBV4-1,-,many
TGTGCCAGCAGCTTAGATGAGCGCGGGGTTGGTGAAGATACGCAGTATTTT,CASSLDERGVGEDTQYF,TRBJ2-3,TRBV11-2,-,-
TGCAGCGTTCGGGACAGATCCTACGAGCAGTACTTC,CSVRDRSYEQYF,TRBJ2-7,TRBV29-1,TRBD1,-
TGCAGCGTTCGGACTAGCGGAGAGACCCAGTACTTC,CSVRTSGETQYF,TRBJ2-5,TRBV29-1,TRBD2,-
TGTGCCAGCAGCTCCGCGACAGGGGGCAGGGAGCTGTTTTTT,CASSSATGGRELFF,TRBJ2-2,TRBV5-6,TRBD1,many
TGTGCCAGCAGCCGGCAAGCGGGAGACGCCAAAAACATTCAGTACTTC,CASSRQAGDAKNIQYF,TRBJ2-4,TRBV9,TRBD2,-
TGTGCCAGCAGCCGACGGGAGGGGAACACTGAAGCTTTCTTT,CASSRREGNTEAFF,TRBJ1-1,TRBV3-1/TRBV3-2,-,-